This is a list of T cell receptor beta chains from one sample in a study of graft-versus-host responses after intestinal transplantation. Their cognate antigens are unknown. This table comes from immunoSEQ multiplex PCR, and its TCRdb copy is limited to in-frame clones, with some not included. This table holds about 120,000 clones, 85% to 95% found once. The material was unstimulated CD4+ T cells sorted from spleen or lymph node cells, obtained before intestinal transplant. The receptors originated from a human donor who received an intestinal transplant. The conserved cysteine and the conserved F or W are not part of the CDR3 here.

CDR3: ASSLGESYGYT; length: 11; V: TRBV5-6; J: TRBJ1-2
CDR3: ASSVAPSYNEQF; length: 12; V: TRBV9; J: TRBJ2-1
CDR3: ATSRGGGSTDTQY; length: 13; V: TRBV15; J: TRBJ2-3
CDR3: ASTTGGRGNRYT; length: 12; V: TRBV6-5; J: TRBJ1-2
CDR3: ASSSILGLAGSYEQY; length: 15; V: TRBV18; J: TRBJ2-7
CDR3: ASSPRTGGTYEQY; length: 13; V: TRBV6-5; J: TRBJ2-7
CDR3: ASTDTLGETQY; length: 11; V: TRBV7-2; J: TRBJ2-5
CDR3: ASRGLAGITDTQY; length: 13; V: TRBV5-1; J: TRBJ2-3
CDR3: ASSLYQPGGEQF; length: 12; V: TRBV5-1; J: TRBJ2-1
CDR3: ASSPDRVVQPQH; length: 12; V: TRBV6-5; J: TRBJ1-5
CDR3: ASSLRLALLSTDTQY; length: 15; V: TRBV7-2; J: TRBJ2-3
CDR3: ASGQLDSNQPQH; length: 12; V: TRBV6-6; J: TRBJ1-5
CDR3: ALQTSTNEKLF; length: 11; V: TRBV30; J: TRBJ1-4
CDR3: ASSSRVGKTQY; length: 11; V: TRBV5-6; J: TRBJ2-5
CDR3: SVQTAEYT; length: 8; V: TRBV29-1; J: TRBJ1-2
CDR3: ASRHGLASSNEQF; length: 13; V: TRBV5-1; J: TRBJ2-1
CDR3: ASSYLGASANYGYT; length: 14; V: TRBV6-5; J: TRBJ1-2
CDR3: ASKANTEAF; length: 9; V: TRBV6-7; J: TRBJ1-1
CDR3: ASTGQDNSNQPQH; length: 13; V: TRBV6-6; J: TRBJ1-5
CDR3: ASSAGRGNRPQH; length: 12; V: TRBV28; J: TRBJ1-5
CDR3: ASSRMTQIYEQY; length: 12; V: TRBV18; J: TRBJ2-7
CDR3: ASSLTGGTEAF; length: 11; V: TRBV11-2; J: TRBJ1-1
CDR3: ASSLGSGTDTQY; length: 12; V: TRBV5-4; J: TRBJ2-3
CDR3: ATSRDRGRETQY; length: 12; V: TRBV15; J: TRBJ2-5
CDR3: SVADRGRTGELF; length: 12; V: TRBV29-1; J: TRBJ2-2
CDR3: AISERSLGSGNTIY; length: 14; V: TRBV10-3; J: TRBJ1-3
CDR3: ASSSTIRPYEQY; length: 12; V: TRBV5-1; J: TRBJ2-7
CDR3: ASSPVRGPANEKLF; length: 14; V: TRBV18; J: TRBJ1-4
CDR3: ASSLLQANTEAF; length: 12; V: TRBV27; J: TRBJ1-1
CDR3: SVSRTGVNDGYT; length: 12; V: TRBV29-1; J: TRBJ1-2
CDR3: ASRKDRGMNTEAF; length: 13; V: TRBV19; J: TRBJ1-1
CDR3: ASSVRSGREEF; length: 11; V: TRBV5-4; J: TRBJ2-1
CDR3: ASSQDGTGSKNIQY; length: 14; V: TRBV14; J: TRBJ2-4